These 27 T cell receptor beta chains originate from one sample sequenced in a study of monozygotic twins with cystic fibrosis. Some clones are missing from TCRdb's copy, which holds only in-frame ones; the method was immunoSEQ multiplex PCR. The sample records 8,000 to 10,000 clones, roughly nine tenths being singletons. Sequencing input: blood. The receptor source for this set is a boy between 2 and 10 years old with cystic fibrosis.

The chain recombines TRBV21-1 with TRBJ2-3; the table's D call TRBD2 went unverified against the DNA. TRBV21-1 is described as a pseudogene. The CDR3 has 17 amino acids. DNA of the CDR3: TGTGCCAGGAATATTAGCGGGGGAAGACTCAGCACAGATACGCAGTATTTT. Protein sequence: CARNISGGRLSTDTQYF.

V gene TRBV20-1 combines with J gene TRBJ2-7; D is undetermined. CDR1 DFQATT and CDR2 SNEGSKA come from the germline V gene (reference sequence). V lost 6 bases and J lost 4, with 10 bases in between. The CDR3 totals 11 residues. CDR3: CSAHTAYEQYF. The DNA for the CDR3 is TGCAGTGCGCATACAGCGTACGAGCAGTACTTC.

Worth noting for this clone: Other DNA sequences within the sample encode an identical CDR3. The chain employs TRBV4-1 and TRBJ1-1; maybe TRBD1 (6 bases). V was pared by 3 bases and J by 1 base, with 12 bases between. From germline, CDR1 is MGHRA and CDR2 YSYEKL. This CDR3 region has 15 residues. The CDR3 DNA follows: TGCGCCAGCAGCCAGCAACAGGGTGCGAACACTGAAGCTTTCTTT. Translation: CASSQQQGANTEAFF.

The rearrangement uses TRBV7-2 and TRBJ1-1; D gene unclear. V lost 4 bases and J 4 bases, leaving 13 bases between the germline ends. CDR3 length equals 14 residues. CDR1 and CDR2 (germline): SGHTA, FQGNSA. The chain's CDR3 is CASSSRPWGTEAFF. CDR3 sequence (DNA): TGTGCCAGCAGCTCCCGACCCTGGGGCACTGAAGCTTTCTTT.

The V gene is TRBV19, the J gene TRBJ2-6, with D perhaps given as TRBD1 or TRBD2 (6 bases each). This CDR3 has 15 amino acids. Trimming shortened V by 9 bases and J by 2 bases, and 14 bases separated the two germline ends. CDR1 is LNHDA, CDR2 SQIVND, per germline (reference sequence). CDR3 in amino acids: CASRQEGAGANVLTF. The CDR3, as DNA: TGTGCCAGCAGACAGGAGGGGGCTGGGGCCAACGTCCTGACTTTC.

This chain links TRBV19 with TRBJ2-5, with 9 bases that match TRBD2. Unmatched junction bases numbered 10, after V lost 0 bases and J lost 5 bases. Germline CDR1 LNHDA, CDR2 SQIVND (reference sequence). This CDR3 contains 17 residues. CDR3 sequence: CASSIDLAAGGRETQYF. In DNA form, the CDR3 reads TGTGCCAGTAGTATAGATCTAGCAGCGGGGGGCCGGGAGACCCAGTACTTC. The variable domain in full, completed from reference TRBV19 and TRBJ2-5, reads DGGITQSPKYLFRKEGQNVTLSCEQNLNHDAMYWYRQDPGQGLRLIYYSQIVNDFQKGDIAEGYSVSREKKESFPLTVTSAQKNPTAFYLCASSIDLAAGGRETQYFGPGTRLLVL.

The rearrangement joins TRBV5-6 to TRBJ1-1, with 7 bases lining up with TRBD1. The germline gives CDR1 SGHDT, CDR2 YYEEEE. CDR3 length: 15 amino acids. V gave up 4 bases and J gave up 1 base; unmatched junction bases: 7. The CDR3: CASSPHRDRNTEAFF. CDR3 nucleotides: TGTGCCAGCAGCCCACACCGGGACAGGAACACTGAAGCTTTCTTT.

V gene TRBV5-1 combines with J gene TRBJ1-1, with 7 bases aligning to TRBD1. The CDR3 spans 14 residues. Looked up from germline, CDR1 is SGHRS and CDR2 is YFSETQ. V shed 4 bases, J shed 3 bases, and the junction held 6 bases outside the gene matches. In DNA, the CDR3 is TGCGCCAGCAGCCCCAGGGGGGGGGACACTGAAGCTTTCTTT. It encodes CASSPRGGDTEAFF.

The chain carries TRBV29-1 and TRBJ2-3, with 8 bases lining up with TRBD1. Germline CDR1 SQVTM, CDR2 ANQGSEA. V trimming: 5 bases; J trimming: 3 bases; junction bases outside the gene matches: 4. There are 13 residues in the CDR3. The DNA of the CDR3 is TGCAGCGTTCCCCGACAGGGGACAGATACGCAGTATTTT. Translation: CSVPRQGTDTQYF.

The rearrangement uses TRBV28 and TRBJ1-5, with 8 bases aligning to TRBD1. With 3 bases clipped from V and 5 bases from J, the junction kept 3 bases outside the gene matches. Germline V gives CDR1 MDHEN, CDR2 SYDVKM. This CDR3 has 14 amino acids. CDR3 coding DNA: TGTGCCAGCAGTTTGTACAGGGGGGATCAGCCCCAGCATTTT. This codes for CASSLYRGDQPQHF.

In DNA form, the CDR3 reads TGTGCCATCAGTGACTCTACCCTCCGGGCCAAGGGAGGGTACTCACCCCTCCACTTT. Its protein product is CAISDSTLRAKGGYSPLHF. The chain combines TRBV10-3 with TRBJ1-6; no definite D call. This CDR3 region has 19 residues. CDR1 and CDR2 from the germline V gene are ENHRY and SYGVKD. V dropped 3 bases and J dropped 10 bases, with 28 bases sitting between them.

The CDR3: CASSLAASGHTQYF. In DNA form, the CDR3 reads TGTGCCAGCAGCTTAGCTGCTAGCGGTCATACGCAGTATTTT. This rearrangement joins TRBV11-2 to TRBJ2-3; 7 nucleotides line up with TRBD2. The CDR3 runs 14 residues. The V gene end was trimmed by 1 base and the J gene end by 7 bases; junction bases not matched to a gene: 5. The germline V gene encodes CDR1 SGHAT and CDR2 FQNNGV.

V usage is TRBV5-1 and J usage is TRBJ1-5; tentatively, D is TRBD1 (5 bases). CDR1 is SGHRS, CDR2 YFSETQ, per germline. Trimming cost V 4 bases and J 5 bases, with 13 bases left between them. This CDR3 spans 14 amino acids. For the CDR3, the DNA is TGCGCCAGCAGCGCCTCGTGGGGCGATCAGCCCCAGCATTTT. This sequence encodes CASSASWGDQPQHF.

The chain uses TRBV6-4 and TRBJ2-1, with 9 bases aligning to TRBD2. Germline CDR1 MRHNA, CDR2 SNTAGT. Unmatched junction bases numbered 12, after V lost 6 bases and J lost 12 bases. The CDR3 spans 14 residues. The CDR3 DNA sequence: TGTGCCAGCAGCCCGGGACTAGCTCTCGAGGGGCAGTTCTTC. Its translation is CASSPGLALEGQFF.

CDR3 nucleotide sequence: TGTGCCAGCAGCTCCCTTGACAGGGGGCTGTCACCCCTCCACTTT. Protein product: CASSSLDRGLSPLHF. The chain has TRBV5-4 and TRBJ1-6; 10 bases are shared with TRBD1. The CDR3 has 15 residues. CDR1 SGHNT and CDR2 YYREEE come from the germline V gene (reference sequence). Trimming took 3 bases from V and 10 from J; bases not matched to a gene: 7.

The rearrangement links TRBV9 to TRBJ2-5, with TRBD2 identical over 8 bases. CDR1 SGDLS and CDR2 YYNGEE come from the germline V gene. Germline trimming cut 4 bases from V and 3 bases from J; bases unmatched to any gene: 5. This CDR3 has 14 residues. The DNA of the CDR3 is TGTGCCAGCAGCACCCGGGGGGGTGAAGAGACCCAGTACTTC. Amino acid sequence: CASSTRGGEETQYF.

Here the CDR3 reads CATSRDRGNTGELFF. The CDR3 DNA sequence: TGTGCCACCAGCAGAGATCGGGGAAACACCGGGGAGCTGTTTTTT. The J gene is TRBJ2-2, the V gene TRBV15; possible D gene TRBD2, 5 bases. The CDR3 runs to 15 residues. V gave up 0 bases and J gave up 2 bases, with 7 bases separating them. Germline-derived CDR1 and CDR2 are LNHNV and YYDKDF (reference sequence).

The chain uses TRBV5-6 and TRBJ1-1; D possibly corresponds to TRBD1 (5 bases). This CDR3 is 15 amino acids long. Germline V gene sequence: CDR1 SGHDT, CDR2 YYEEEE. V lost 4 bases and J lost 1, with 14 bases in between. The CDR3 region is CASSQRSGQNTEAFF. For the CDR3, the DNA is TGTGCCAGCAGCCAACGAAGTGGACAGAACACTGAAGCTTTCTTT.

The V gene is TRBV19, the J gene TRBJ1-2, with TRBD1 matching 7 bases. There are 14 residues in the CDR3. Unmatched junction bases numbered 12, after V lost 10 bases and J lost 4 bases. The germline CDR1 and CDR2 sequences are LNHDA and SQIVND (reference sequence). The DNA for the CDR3 is TGTGCCACCTCCGAGCTACAGGGGCGCTATGGCTACACCTTC. As protein: CATSELQGRYGYTF.

The chain carries TRBV7-2 and TRBJ2-1, with D unresolved. The CDR3 covers 13 residues. V lost 5 bases and J 4 bases, leaving 9 bases between the germline ends. Germline CDR1 is SGHTA and CDR2 is FQGNSA. The CDR3 coding sequence is TGTGCCAGCAGCCGTAATCAGTACAATGAGCAGTTCTTC. It translates to CASSRNQYNEQFF. Full variable domain (outside the CDR3, taken from reference TRBV7-2 and TRBJ2-1): GAGVSQSPSNKVTEKGKDVELRCDPISGHTALYWYRQSLGQGLEFLIYFQGNSAPDKSGLPSDRFSAERTGGSVSTLTIQRTQQEDSAVYLCASSRNQYNEQFFGPGTRLTVL.

The chain is built from TRBV29-1 and TRBJ2-3, with D tentatively TRBD2 (6 bases). The CDR3 loop spans 17 amino acids. V lost 3 bases, J lost 2 bases, and 21 bases lay in between. Germline assignment: CDR1 SQVTM and CDR2 ANQGSEA. The CDR3 nucleotides are TGCAGCGTTGATACTAGCCCTTTCGTCAAACTCACAGATACGCAGTATTTT. As protein: CSVDTSPFVKLTDTQYF.

The V gene is TRBV4-1, the J gene TRBJ2-7; possible D gene TRBD1, 5 bases. CDR3 size: 15 residues. V lost 4 bases and J 3 bases, leaving 16 bases between the germline ends. CDR1 is MGHRA, CDR2 YSYEKL, per germline. The CDR3 is CASSLFSRDGYEQYF. Here the CDR3 DNA reads TGCGCCAGCAGCCTCTTCAGCAGGGATGGCTACGAGCAGTACTTC.

The chain carries TRBV2 and TRBJ1-4; possibly TRBD1 for D (6 bases). Germline assignment: CDR1 SNHLY and CDR2 FYNNEI. Trimming removed 5 bases at V and 7 bases at J, with 11 bases between. The CDR3 contains 13 residues. CDR3 in DNA: TGTGCCAGCAGTAGGGGGGGGAGTGAAAAACTGTTTTTT. Its protein product is CASSRGGSEKLFF.

The V gene is TRBV5-1, the J gene TRBJ2-2; possible D gene TRBD2, 6 bases. CDR1 and CDR2 (germline): SGHRS, YFSETQ. Trimming stripped 4 bases from V and 7 bases from J, with 11 bases between. The CDR3 is 13 residues long. CDR3 nucleotides: TGCGCCAGCAGCCGGGACTTGATCGGGGAGCTGTTTTTT. Translating it yields CASSRDLIGELFF.

The rearrangement links TRBV11-2 to TRBJ2-3, with no clear D. Germline CDR1 SGHAT, CDR2 FQNNGV. The ends were cut back, 11 bases at V and 1 base at J, with 10 bases in the middle. The CDR3 is made up of 12 amino acids. The CDR3 DNA follows: TGTGCCGTTACCCCCGGCACAGATACGCAGTATTTT. Translated, it gives CAVTPGTDTQYF.

This clone occurred once. The V call is TRBV5-6, the J call TRBJ2-3; no reliable D call. With 0 bases removed from V and 4 bases from J, the gap between germline ends came to 3 bases. Per the germline V gene, CDR1 is SGHDT and CDR2 is YYEEEE. This CDR3 spans 12 amino acids. The DNA for the CDR3 is TGTGCCAGCAGCTTGGCGCCAGATACGCAGTATTTT. It is translated as CASSLAPDTQYF.

This clone was seen a handful of times. The rearrangement joins TRBV14 to TRBJ2-2; D unresolved. The CDR3 runs 14 residues. Germline-derived CDR1 and CDR2 are SGHDN and FVKESK. V was shortened by 0 bases and J by 6 bases, with 8 bases between the two germline ends. The CDR3 here is CASSQEPPPGELFF. CDR3 bases: TGTGCCAGCAGCCAAGAGCCACCGCCCGGGGAGCTGTTTTTT.